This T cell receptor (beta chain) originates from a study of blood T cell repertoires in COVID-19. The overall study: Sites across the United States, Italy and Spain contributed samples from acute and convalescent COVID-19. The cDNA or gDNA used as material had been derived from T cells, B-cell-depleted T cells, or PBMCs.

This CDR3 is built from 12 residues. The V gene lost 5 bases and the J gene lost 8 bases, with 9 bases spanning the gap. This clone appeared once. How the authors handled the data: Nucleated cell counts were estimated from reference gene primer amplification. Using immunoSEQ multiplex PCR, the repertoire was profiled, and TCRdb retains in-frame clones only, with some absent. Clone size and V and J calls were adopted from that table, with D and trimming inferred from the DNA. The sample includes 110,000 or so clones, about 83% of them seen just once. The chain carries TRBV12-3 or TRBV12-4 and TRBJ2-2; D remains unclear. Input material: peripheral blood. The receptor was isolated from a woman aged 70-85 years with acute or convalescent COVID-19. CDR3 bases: TGTGCCAGCAGTCCTTCCAGGGGGGAGCTGTTTTTT. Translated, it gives CASSPSRGELFF.